A selection of T cell receptor beta chains follows, all from one sample in a study of response to subunit inactivated influenza vaccine. MiXCR, run by TCRdb on the RT-PCR reads, gives a single entry per CDR3 protein. The profile shows approximately 300,000 distinct CDR3 sequences, roughly 22% of them singletons. The sample consisted of PBMCs from blood, taken 21 months after vaccination. These receptors came from a man between 50 and 75 years old who received an inactivated influenza vaccine. Both conserved end residues are part of each CDR3. Each record gives: D gene, clone size, J gene, V gene, CDR3 protein, CDR3 DNA. The D gene is left open where the match is weak. Where a row states a size, it is once, few, many or the class of an expanded clone; other rows omit it.

D: TRBD1
size: once
J: TRBJ1-6
V: TRBV28
CDR3: CASRGAGTGVYALHF
DNA: TGTGCCAGCAGAGGAGCCGGGACAGGGGTATATGCCCTCCACTTT

D: TRBD1
size: NA
J: TRBJ2-1
V: TRBV24-1
CDR3: CATSVGQGISYNEQFF
DNA: TGTGCCACCAGTGTAGGACAGGGGATCTCCTACAATGAGCAGTTCTTC

D: TRBD2
size: few
J: TRBJ2-2
V: TRBV4-2
CDR3: CASSQDGERESGELFF
DNA: TGTGCCAGCAGCCAAGATGGGGAGCGGGAGAGCGGGGAGCTGTTTTTT

D: NA
size: many
J: TRBJ1-1
V: TRBV29-1
CDR3: CSGSPGRNTEAFF
DNA: TGCAGCGGATCCCCGGGACGGAACACTGAAGCTTTCTTT

D: TRBD2
size: once
J: TRBJ2-7
V: TRBV9
CDR3: CASSTGLAGGHRSYEQYF
DNA: TGTGCCAGCAGCACTGGACTAGCGGGGGGGCATCGCTCCTACGAGCAGTACTTC

D: TRBD2
size: NA
J: TRBJ2-5
V: TRBV6-2/TRBV6-3
CDR3: CASSSGRLTQYF
DNA: TGTGCCAGCAGCAGCGGGAGACTGACCCAGTACTTC

D: TRBD2
size: NA
J: TRBJ2-7
V: TRBV20-1
CDR3: CSARDGVLLAAKPYEQYF
DNA: TGCAGTGCTAGAGATGGGGTATTACTAGCGGCTAAACCCTACGAGCAGTACTTC

D: NA
size: many
J: TRBJ1-1
V: TRBV6-4
CDR3: CANLNTEAFF
DNA: TGTGCCAACCTAAACACTGAAGCTTTCTTT

D: NA
size: few
J: TRBJ1-5
V: TRBV6-2/TRBV6-3
CDR3: CASSRSGNSYQPQHF
DNA: TGTGCCAGCAGTCGCTCCGGAAACTCCTATCAGCCCCAGCATTTT

D: NA
size: few
J: TRBJ1-2
V: TRBV6-5
CDR3: CASSYITGNYGYTF
DNA: TGTGCCAGCAGTTACATAACAGGGAACTATGGCTACACCTTC

D: NA
size: NA
J: TRBJ2-1
V: TRBV24-1
CDR3: CATSDLAGRVSNEQFF
DNA: TGTGCCACCAGTGATTTAGCCGGGCGAGTTTCCAATGAGCAGTTCTTC

D: NA
size: NA
J: TRBJ1-1
V: TRBV28
CDR3: CASSPAPDRSTEAFF
DNA: TGTGCCAGCAGCCCAGCCCCGGACAGAAGCACTGAAGCTTTCTTT

D: NA
size: NA
J: TRBJ2-6
V: TRBV10-3
CDR3: CAISADISGANVLTF
DNA: TGTGCCATCAGTGCTGACATCTCTGGGGCCAACGTCCTGACTTTC

D: NA
size: NA
J: TRBJ1-5
V: TRBV19
CDR3: CASSITVNQPQHF
DNA: TGTGCCAGTAGTATAACAGTCAATCAGCCCCAGCATTTT

D: NA
size: many
J: TRBJ1-5
V: TRBV12-3/TRBV12-4
CDR3: CASSEGGGNQPQHF
DNA: TGTGCCAGCAGCGAGGGGGGGGGCAATCAGCCCCAGCATTTT

D: NA
size: many
J: TRBJ1-1
V: TRBV20-1
CDR3: CSARDSVGGENTEAFF
DNA: TGCAGTGCTAGAGATTCAGTCGGAGGGGAGAACACTGAAGCTTTCTTT

D: NA
size: NA
J: TRBJ2-1
V: TRBV9
CDR3: CASSVVTGVKNEQFF
DNA: TGTGCCAGCAGCGTAGTGACGGGAGTAAAGAATGAGCAGTTCTTC

D: TRBD1
size: NA
J: TRBJ1-2
V: TRBV5-1
CDR3: CASSLTYGTAELNYGYTF
DNA: TGCGCCAGCAGCCTGACTTACGGGACAGCAGAACTTAACTATGGCTACACCTTC

D: TRBD2
size: NA
J: TRBJ2-3
V: TRBV4-1
CDR3: CASGSLSTDTQYF
DNA: TGCGCTAGCGGGAGCCTTAGCACAGATACGCAGTATTTT

D: NA
size: NA
J: TRBJ1-5
V: TRBV4-1
CDR3: CASSQVQANQPQHF
DNA: TGCGCCAGCAGCCAAGTCCAGGCGAATCAGCCCCAGCATTTT

D: NA
size: NA
J: TRBJ2-1
V: TRBV11-2
CDR3: CASSRGGRWLFNEQFF
DNA: TGTGCCAGCAGCCGTGGGGGGCGATGGCTCTTCAATGAGCAGTTCTTC

D: TRBD1
size: NA
J: TRBJ2-3
V: TRBV5-1
CDR3: CASSLRQGPDTQYF
DNA: TGCGCCAGCAGCTTGAGACAGGGACCAGATACGCAGTATTTT

D: NA
size: few
J: TRBJ2-7
V: TRBV11-3
CDR3: CASSWGTASGEQYF
DNA: TGTGCCAGCTCGTGGGGAACAGCGTCGGGCGAGCAGTACTTC

D: NA
size: many
J: TRBJ1-6
V: TRBV7-9
CDR3: CASSPFTGTWIGSPLHF
DNA: TGTGCCAGCAGCCCTTTTACTGGCACCTGGATCGGGTCACCCCTCCACTTT

D: NA
size: few
J: TRBJ1-4
V: TRBV5-4
CDR3: CASSLGARANEKLFF
DNA: TGTGCCAGCAGCTTGGGGGCACGGGCTAATGAAAAACTGTTTTTT

D: NA
size: few
J: TRBJ2-3
V: TRBV9
CDR3: CASSVLGSSDTQYF
DNA: TGTGCCAGCAGCGTCCTCGGGAGTAGCGATACGCAGTATTTT

D: NA
size: few
J: TRBJ1-2
V: TRBV18
CDR3: CASSPPGLSDPKNYGYTF
DNA: TGTGCCAGCTCACCACCCGGCCTTTCCGACCCGAAGAACTATGGCTACACCTTC

D: TRBD2
size: NA
J: TRBJ2-3
V: TRBV10-3
CDR3: CAIRPGLAGAYTDTQYF
DNA: TGTGCCATCAGGCCGGGACTAGCGGGTGCCTACACAGATACGCAGTATTTT

D: NA
size: many
J: TRBJ2-7
V: TRBV6-1
CDR3: CASSEMVSSYEQYF
DNA: TGTGCCAGCAGTGAAATGGTGAGCTCCTACGAGCAGTACTTC

D: TRBD1
size: many
J: TRBJ1-4
V: TRBV7-2
CDR3: CASSIHYTGANEKLFF
DNA: TGTGCCAGCAGTATCCACTACACAGGGGCTAATGAAAAACTGTTTTTT

D: TRBD1
size: NA
J: TRBJ2-1
V: TRBV29-1
CDR3: CSVEQGRGSYNEQFF
DNA: TGCAGCGTTGAGCAGGGCAGGGGGTCCTACAATGAGCAGTTCTTC

D: NA
size: NA
J: TRBJ2-1
V: TRBV6-7
CDR3: CASSYSSNWALESYNEQFF
DNA: TGTGCCAGCAGTTATTCGTCCAACTGGGCGCTAGAATCCTACAATGAGCAGTTCTTC

D: NA
size: many
J: TRBJ1-1
V: TRBV10-3
CDR3: CAISESGGNTEAFF
DNA: TGTGCCATCAGTGAGTCCGGGGGGAACACTGAAGCTTTCTTT

D: TRBD1
size: few
J: TRBJ1-6
V: TRBV10-1
CDR3: CASSESAQGNSPLHF
DNA: TGCGCCAGCAGTGAGTCGGCACAGGGGAATTCACCCCTCCACTTT

D: NA
size: NA
J: TRBJ1-1
V: TRBV12-3/TRBV12-4
CDR3: CASSWGHGTEAFF
DNA: TGTGCCAGCAGTTGGGGACACGGCACTGAAGCTTTCTTT

D: TRBD2
size: few
J: TRBJ2-7
V: TRBV7-2
CDR3: CASSYSGGEVYEQYF
DNA: TGTGCCAGCAGTTACAGCGGGGGGGAAGTATACGAGCAGTACTTC

D: NA
size: NA
J: TRBJ1-1
V: TRBV7-8
CDR3: CASSPRGGYTEAFF
DNA: TGTGCCAGCAGCCCCCGGGGGGGGTACACTGAAGCTTTCTTT

D: TRBD1
size: NA
J: TRBJ2-7
V: TRBV4-2
CDR3: CASSHPGGRSSYEQYF
DNA: TGTGCCAGCAGCCACCCAGGGGGCCGTAGCTCCTACGAGCAGTACTTC

D: TRBD2
size: few
J: TRBJ2-1
V: TRBV7-8
CDR3: CASSIGTSGGHNEQFF
DNA: TGTGCCAGCAGCATCGGGACTAGCGGGGGACACAATGAGCAGTTCTTC

D: TRBD2
size: NA
J: TRBJ2-5
V: TRBV11-2
CDR3: CASSLVRLAGGQFALTQYF
DNA: TGTGCCAGCAGCTTAGTTCGTTTAGCGGGGGGTCAATTTGCTCTGACCCAGTACTTC

D: NA
size: NA
J: TRBJ1-5
V: TRBV20-1
CDR3: CSARRGYNQPQHF
DNA: TGCAGTGCTAGGAGGGGGTACAATCAGCCCCAGCATTTT

D: NA
size: few
J: TRBJ2-1
V: TRBV7-9
CDR3: CASSWPRSPYEQFF
DNA: TGTGCCAGCAGCTGGCCCAGGAGCCCGTATGAGCAGTTCTTC

D: NA
size: NA
J: TRBJ1-2
V: TRBV3-1
CDR3: CASSGYSTGIKDGYTF
DNA: TGTGCCAGCAGCGGGTACTCTACGGGTATAAAGGATGGCTACACCTTC

D: TRBD1
size: few
J: TRBJ2-7
V: TRBV7-8
CDR3: CASTSNPFDRAFHEQYF
DNA: TGTGCCAGCACCTCCAATCCTTTCGACAGGGCATTCCACGAGCAGTACTTC

D: NA
size: few
J: TRBJ2-3
V: TRBV20-1
CDR3: CSAREALVADTQYF
DNA: TGCAGTGCTAGAGAGGCCCTAGTGGCCGATACGCAGTATTTT

D: TRBD1
size: NA
J: TRBJ1-1
V: TRBV11-3
CDR3: CASSLASDRAAFF
DNA: TGTGCCAGCAGCTTAGCTTCTGACAGGGCAGCTTTCTTT

D: NA
size: many
J: TRBJ1-3
V: TRBV7-2
CDR3: CASSYGTPGNTIYF
DNA: TGTGCCAGCAGCTACGGGACTCCTGGAAACACCATATATTTT

D: NA
size: NA
J: TRBJ2-7
V: TRBV7-2
CDR3: CASSLGAAPVYEQYF
DNA: TGTGCCAGCAGCTTAGGTGCGGCCCCGGTGTACGAGCAGTACTTC

D: NA
size: few
J: TRBJ2-2
V: TRBV12-3/TRBV12-4
CDR3: CASSSAGSHTGELFF
DNA: TGTGCCAGCAGTTCCGCAGGGTCCCACACCGGGGAGCTGTTTTTT

D: NA
size: many
J: TRBJ1-3
V: TRBV3-1
CDR3: CASSQEGGSGNTIYF
DNA: TGTGCCAGCAGCCAAGAAGGGGGCTCTGGAAACACCATATATTTT

D: NA
size: NA
J: TRBJ2-2
V: TRBV11-2
CDR3: CASSLDIGAGVTGELFF
DNA: TGTGCCAGCAGCTTAGATATAGGCGCCGGAGTCACCGGGGAGCTGTTTTTT

D: NA
size: many
J: TRBJ1-2
V: TRBV6-5
CDR3: CASRNLGRNYGYTF
DNA: TGTGCCAGCCGTAACTTGGGTCGTAACTATGGCTACACCTTC